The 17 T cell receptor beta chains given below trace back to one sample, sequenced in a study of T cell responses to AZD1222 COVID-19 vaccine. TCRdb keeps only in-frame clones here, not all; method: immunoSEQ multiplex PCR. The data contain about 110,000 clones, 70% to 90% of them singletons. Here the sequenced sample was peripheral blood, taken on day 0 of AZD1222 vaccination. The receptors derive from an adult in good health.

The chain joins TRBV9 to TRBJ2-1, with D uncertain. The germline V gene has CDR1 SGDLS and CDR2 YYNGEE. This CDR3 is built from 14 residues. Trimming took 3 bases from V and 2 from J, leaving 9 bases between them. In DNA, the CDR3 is TGTGCCAGCAGCGCGAGACTGGCCTACAATGAGCAGTTCTTC. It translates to CASSARLAYNEQFF. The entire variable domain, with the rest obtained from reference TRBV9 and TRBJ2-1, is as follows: DSGVTQTPKHLITATGQRVTLRCSPRSGDLSVYWYQQSLDQGLQFLIQYYNGEERAKGNILERFSAQQFPDLHSELNLSSLELGDSALYFCASSARLAYNEQFFGPGTRLTVL.

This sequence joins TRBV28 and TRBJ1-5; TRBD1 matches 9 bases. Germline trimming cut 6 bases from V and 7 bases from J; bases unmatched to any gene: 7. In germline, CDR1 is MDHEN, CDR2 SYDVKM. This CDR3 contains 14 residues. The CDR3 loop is CASRLTGGGQPQHF. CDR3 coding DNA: TGTGCCAGCAGGCTAACAGGGGGCGGGCAGCCCCAGCATTTT.

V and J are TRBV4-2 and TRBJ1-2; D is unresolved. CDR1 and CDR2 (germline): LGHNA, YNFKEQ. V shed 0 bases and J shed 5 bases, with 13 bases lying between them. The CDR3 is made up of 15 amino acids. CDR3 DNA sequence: TGTGCCAGCAGCCAAGATGTAAGGGTCCTATATGGCTACACCTTC. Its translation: CASSQDVRVLYGYTF.

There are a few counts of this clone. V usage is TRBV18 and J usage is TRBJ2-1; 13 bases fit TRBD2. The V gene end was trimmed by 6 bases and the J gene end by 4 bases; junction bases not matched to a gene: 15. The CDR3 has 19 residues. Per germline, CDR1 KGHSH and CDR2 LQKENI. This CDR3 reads CASSPTGTSGIISYNEQFF. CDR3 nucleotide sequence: TGTGCCAGCTCGCCCACCGGGACTAGCGGGATAATCTCGTACAATGAGCAGTTCTTC. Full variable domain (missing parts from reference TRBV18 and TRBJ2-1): NAGVMQNPRHLVRRRGQEARLRCSPMKGHSHVYWYRQLPEEGLKFMVYLQKENIIDESGMPKERFSAEFPKEGPSILRIQQVVRGDSAAYFCASSPTGTSGIISYNEQFFGPGTRLTVL.

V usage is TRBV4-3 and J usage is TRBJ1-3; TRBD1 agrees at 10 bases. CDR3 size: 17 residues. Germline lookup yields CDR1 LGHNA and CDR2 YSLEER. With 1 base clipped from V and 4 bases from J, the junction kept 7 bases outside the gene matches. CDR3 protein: CASSQGGTGESGNTIYF. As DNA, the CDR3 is TGCGCCAGCAGCCAAGGGGGGACAGGGGAATCGGGAAACACCATATATTTT.

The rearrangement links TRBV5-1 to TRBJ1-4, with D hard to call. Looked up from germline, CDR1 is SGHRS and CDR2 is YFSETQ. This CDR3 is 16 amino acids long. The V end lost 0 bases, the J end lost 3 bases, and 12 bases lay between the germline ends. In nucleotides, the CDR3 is TGCGCCAGCAGCTTGGCCGGGTTCGTGGCTAATGAAAAACTGTTTTTT. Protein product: CASSLAGFVANEKLFF.

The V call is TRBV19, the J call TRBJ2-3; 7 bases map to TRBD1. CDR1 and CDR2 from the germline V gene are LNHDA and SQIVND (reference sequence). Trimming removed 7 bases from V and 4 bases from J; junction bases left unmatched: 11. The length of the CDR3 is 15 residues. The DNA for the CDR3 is TGTGCCAGTAAATTGGGGGAAGGGGGCCCAGATACGCAGTATTTT. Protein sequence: CASKLGEGGPDTQYF.

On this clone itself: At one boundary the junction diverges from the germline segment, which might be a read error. The CDR3 DNA reads TGTGCCAGCAGCCAACTCGTACCAAAGGGAGACTTC. This encodes CASSQLVPKGDF. V and J are TRBV14 and TRBJ2-7; D perhaps matches TRBD2 (5 bases). Germline CDR1 SGHDN, CDR2 FVKESK. CDR3 length equals 12 residues.

The CDR3 sequence is CASSPIKTGAGNTIYF. CDR3 DNA: TGTGCCAGCTCACCTATCAAGACAGGTGCTGGAAACACCATATATTTT. The rearrangement joins TRBV18 to TRBJ1-3; possible D gene TRBD1, 6 bases. V lost 3 bases, J lost 2 bases, and 14 bases lay in between. The CDR3 spans 16 residues. The V gene's germline CDR1 is KGHSH and CDR2 LQKENI.

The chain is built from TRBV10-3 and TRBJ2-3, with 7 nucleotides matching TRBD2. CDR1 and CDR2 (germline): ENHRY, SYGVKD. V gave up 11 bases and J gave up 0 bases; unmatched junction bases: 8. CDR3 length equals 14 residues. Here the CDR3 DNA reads TGTGCCCTAGGCGGGGGACCAAGCACAGATACGCAGTATTTT. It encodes CALGGGPSTDTQYF.

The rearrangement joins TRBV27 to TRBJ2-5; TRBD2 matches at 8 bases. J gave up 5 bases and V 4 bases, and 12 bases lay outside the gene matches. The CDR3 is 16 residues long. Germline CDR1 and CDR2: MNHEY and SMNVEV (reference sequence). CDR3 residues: CASSSFATSATETQYF. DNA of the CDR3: TGTGCCAGCAGTTCCTTCGCGACTAGCGCCACCGAGACCCAGTACTTC.

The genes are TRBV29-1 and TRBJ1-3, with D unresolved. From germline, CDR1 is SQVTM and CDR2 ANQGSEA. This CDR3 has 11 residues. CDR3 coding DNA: TGCAGTGCCTTGCAAGGAAACACCATATATTTT. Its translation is CSALQGNTIYF.

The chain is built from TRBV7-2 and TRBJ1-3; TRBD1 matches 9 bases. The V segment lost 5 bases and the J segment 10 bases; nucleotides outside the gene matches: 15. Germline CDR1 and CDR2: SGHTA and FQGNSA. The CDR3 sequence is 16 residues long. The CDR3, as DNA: TGTGCCAGCAGCCCCTTTCGGACAGGGGCGGGAGGGACCATATATTTT. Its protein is CASSPFRTGAGGTIYF. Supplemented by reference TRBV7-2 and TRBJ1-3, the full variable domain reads GAGVSQSPSNKVTEKGKDVELRCDPISGHTALYWYRQSLGQGLEFLIYFQGNSAPDKSGLPSDRFSAERTGGSVSTLTIQRTQQEDSAVYLCASSPFRTGAGGTIYFGEGSWLTVV.

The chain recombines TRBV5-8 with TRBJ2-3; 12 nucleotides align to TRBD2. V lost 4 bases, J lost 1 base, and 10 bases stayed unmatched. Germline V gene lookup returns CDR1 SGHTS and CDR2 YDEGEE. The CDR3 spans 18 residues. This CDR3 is CASSSPSGRALGTDTQYF. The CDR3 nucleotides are TGTGCCAGCAGCAGCCCTAGCGGGAGGGCCCTCGGCACAGATACGCAGTATTTT. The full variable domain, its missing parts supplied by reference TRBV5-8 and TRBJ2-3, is EAGVTQSPTHLIKTRGQQATLRCSPISGHTSVYWYQQALGLGLQFLLWYDEGEERNRGNFPPRFSGRQFPNYSSELNVNALELEDSALYLCASSSPSGRALGTDTQYFGPGTRLTVL.

CDR3 sequence reads: CASRTMNTGELFF. The CDR3 coding sequence is TGTGCCAGTAGGACAATGAACACCGGGGAGCTGTTTTTT. The chain is built from TRBV19 and TRBJ2-2; no definite D call. The CDR3 totals 13 residues. V was pared by 6 bases and J by 1 base, with 6 bases between. Germline CDR1 and CDR2: LNHDA and SQIVND (reference sequence).

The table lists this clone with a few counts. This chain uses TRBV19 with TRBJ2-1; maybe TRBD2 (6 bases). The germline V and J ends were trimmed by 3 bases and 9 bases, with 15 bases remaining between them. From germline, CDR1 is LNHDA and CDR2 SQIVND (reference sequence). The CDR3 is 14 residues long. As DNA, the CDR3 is TGTGCCAGTAGTATTTCTGAGGGAGGAACTGAGCAGTTCTTC. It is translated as CASSISEGGTEQFF.

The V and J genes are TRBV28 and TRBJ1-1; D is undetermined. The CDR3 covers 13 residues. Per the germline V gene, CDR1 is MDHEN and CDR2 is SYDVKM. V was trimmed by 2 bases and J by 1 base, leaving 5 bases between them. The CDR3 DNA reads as TGTGCCAGCAGTTTAATTCAGAACACTGAAGCTTTCTTT. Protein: CASSLIQNTEAFF.